A selection of T cell receptor beta chains follows, all from one sample in a study of cytomegalovirus exposure and HLA in healthy donors. Measured with immunoSEQ multiplex PCR; TCRdb has only the in-frame clones, and not every one. This table holds roughly 190,000 clones, around 79% found once. The material sequenced was PBMCs. These TCRs come from a girl aged 5 to 17 in good health and CMV-seropositive. Each CDR3 is given with its conserved first and last residue. The order of the fields is V gene, D gene, clone size, J gene, CDR3 DNA, CDR3 protein. D genes are given only for firm matches. Clone sizes are given selectively: once, few, many, or a class where the clone is expanded.

TRBV11-2	TRBD1	.	TRBJ1-6	TGTGCCAGCAGCCCACGGACAGGGGGTAATTCACCCCTCCACTTT	CASSPRTGGNSPLHF
TRBV10-3	TRBD2	once	TRBJ2-5	TGTGCCATCAGTGACAGTAGCGGGGGCCAAGAGACCCAGTACTTC	CAISDSSGGQETQYF
TRBV7-5	.	.	TRBJ2-7	TGTGCCAGAAGCAACGCGTGCGGAGGACTTCGCAACGAGCAGTACTTC	CARSNACGGLRNEQYF
TRBV2	TRBD1	.	TRBJ2-6	TGTGCCAGTGAACAGGGGGCAATGGTCGCCAACGTCCTGACTTTC	CASEQGAMVANVLTF
TRBV10-3	TRBD2	once	TRBJ2-7	TGTGCCATCAGTGAGATTCCGGGACCGGGGGGAGAGCAGTACTTC	CAISEIPGPGGEQYF
TRBV2	.	.	TRBJ1-2	TGTGCCAGCTTGAGGGGGGGGAGCACTAACTATGGCTACACCTTC	CASLRGGSTNYGYTF
TRBV21-1	.	few	TRBJ1-2	TGTGCCAGCAGCAAGGGACAGGGTTCTGTTGGGTACTATGGCTACACCTTC	CASSKGQGSVGYYGYTF
TRBV7-2	.	.	TRBJ1-2	TGTGCCAGCAGCCTACGGGACTCGGGCTACACCTTC	CASSLRDSGYTF
TRBV6-5	TRBD2	few	TRBJ2-2	TGTGCCAGCGGACTAGCTAATACCGGGGAGCTGTTTTTT	CASGLANTGELFF
TRBV4-1	.	few	TRBJ1-4	TGCGCCAGCAGCCCACAGGCTGGGATTAATGAAAAACTGTTTTTT	CASSPQAGINEKLFF
TRBV11-3	TRBD2	.	TRBJ2-5	TGTGCCAGCAGCAACCGACTAGCGGGGGGTTTTGAGACCCAGTACTTC	CASSNRLAGGFETQYF
TRBV13	.	.	TRBJ2-1	TGTGCCAGCAGCACCCGACAGAAAAACTCCTACAATGAGCAGTTCTTC	CASSTRQKNSYNEQFF
TRBV7-9	.	.	TRBJ1-6	TGTGCCTTCGACCACGGCGAGGGTTCACCCCTCCACTTT	CAFDHGEGSPLHF
TRBV7-6	TRBD2	.	TRBJ2-3	TGTGCCAGCAGCCGGACTAGCGGAAAAGGGGATACGCAGTATTTT	CASSRTSGKGDTQYF
TRBV19	TRBD1	.	TRBJ1-1	TGTGCCAGTAGTGACAGGGGGAACACTGAAGCTTTCTTT	CASSDRGNTEAFF
TRBV7-2	.	.	TRBJ2-3	TGTGCCAGCAGCTTAGATTGGCTCACAGATACGCAGTATTTT	CASSLDWLTDTQYF
TRBV2	TRBD1	.	TRBJ2-4	TGTGCCAGCAGGACCCCCGGGACAGGGGGGGAAAACATTCAGTACTTC	CASRTPGTGGENIQYF
TRBV6-6	TRBD1	once	TRBJ1-2	TGTGCCAGCAGTGCAGACAGGGGGAACTATGGCTACACCTTC	CASSADRGNYGYTF
TRBV5-1	TRBD2	.	TRBJ2-3	TGCGCCAGCAGCCAGAACCGACTAGCAGACACAGATACGCAGTATTTT	CASSQNRLADTDTQYF
TRBV12-5	.	.	TRBJ2-5	TGTGCTAGTTTTGGGGGGGAGACCCAGTACTTC	CASFGGETQYF
TRBV5-6	.	few	TRBJ1-1	TGTGCCAGCAGCTTGGCCCCCACGACATTGAACACTGAAGCTTTCTTT	CASSLAPTTLNTEAFF
TRBV2	TRBD1	.	TRBJ2-3	TGTGCCAGCACCGGGACAGTGACTAGCACAGATACGCAGTATTTT	CASTGTVTSTDTQYF
TRBV7-2	.	.	TRBJ2-1	TGTGCCAGCAGCTTACAGGGAAGCCACAATGAGCAGTTCTTC	CASSLQGSHNEQFF
TRBV4-2	.	.	TRBJ2-3	TGTGCCAGCAGCCAGGAGTTTTCAGATACGCAGTATTTT	CASSQEFSDTQYF
TRBV7-2	TRBD2	.	TRBJ2-1	TGTGCCAGCAGCTTAGTCGCTAGCGGGGGGGCGATCGAGCAGTTCTTC	CASSLVASGGAIEQFF
TRBV5-5	TRBD1	.	TRBJ2-1	TGTGCCAGCAGCAGGGGACAGTCGAGCTCCTACAATGAGCAGTTCTTC	CASSRGQSSSYNEQFF
TRBV6-5	.	.	TRBJ1-3	TGTGCCAGTTCTGCACTCTCTGGAAACACCATATATTTT	CASSALSGNTIYF
TRBV6-6	.	.	TRBJ1-5	TGTGCCAGCAGCGTTCTCACACGCGGGCGGGGAGCCCAGCATTTT	CASSVLTRGRGAQHF
TRBV5-6	TRBD2	.	TRBJ2-1	TGTGCCAGCAGCTTGGGATTCGGCCTAGCGGGGGACCGCTACAATGAGCAGTTCTTC	CASSLGFGLAGDRYNEQFF
TRBV18	TRBD1	.	TRBJ1-2	TGTGCCAGCTCACCAGGGGACAGGGGAAACTATGGCTACACCTTC	CASSPGDRGNYGYTF
TRBV18	.	.	TRBJ2-2	TGTGCCAGCTCACCGGTACAGGCGAACACCGGGGAGCTGTTTTTT	CASSPVQANTGELFF
TRBV11-2	TRBD1	.	TRBJ1-1	TGTGCCAGCAGGAGGACAGGGGCTGACACTGAAGCTTTCTTT	CASRRTGADTEAFF
TRBV7-2	TRBD1	.	TRBJ2-5	TGTGCCAGCAGCTTAGCTGGACAGGACCTGGCCTACTTC	CASSLAGQDLAYF
TRBV28	TRBD1	.	TRBJ1-2	TGTGCCAGCAGAGCTGACAGGGGGCCGATTTATGGCTACACCTTC	CASRADRGPIYGYTF
TRBV27	.	.	TRBJ2-2	TGTGCCAGCAGTTGGGCAGCGAACACCGGGGAGCTGTTTTTT	CASSWAANTGELFF
TRBV10-3	TRBD2	.	TRBJ2-1	TGTGCCATCAGTGAGTCGGTAGCGGGGGGAGGTAATGAGCAGTTCTTC	CAISESVAGGGNEQFF
TRBV10-3	TRBD1	.	TRBJ2-3	TGTGCCATCAGTGGGACAGGGAAAGATACGCAGTATTTT	CAISGTGKDTQYF
TRBV7-2	TRBD1	.	TRBJ1-3	TGTGCCAGCAGCTTTGACAGGGCCTCTGGAAACACCATATATTTT	CASSFDRASGNTIYF
TRBV5-1	.	.	TRBJ1-2	TGCGCCAGCAGCCCGGTTCAACAGGGAGATGGCTACACCTTC	CASSPVQQGDGYTF
TRBV19	TRBD2	.	TRBJ2-1	TGTGCCAGTAAAATTTCGGCGGGGGACTCCTACAATGAGCAGTTCTTC	CASKISAGDSYNEQFF
TRBV4-1	.	.	TRBJ1-2	TGCGCCAGCAGCCAGGGGGGGAACTATGGCTACACCTTC	CASSQGGNYGYTF
TRBV30	.	once	TRBJ1-6	TGTGCCCGCCTCCGGGATTATAATTCACCCCTCCACTTT	CARLRDYNSPLHF
TRBV19	TRBD1	.	TRBJ2-5	TGTGCCAGTGGAACAGGGGGTAACTGGGAGACCCAGTACTTC	CASGTGGNWETQYF
TRBV5-4	.	.	TRBJ2-2	TGTGCCAGCAGGATGGCGGGGAGCACCGGGGAGCTGTTTTTT	CASRMAGSTGELFF
TRBV9	TRBD1	few	TRBJ1-2	TGTGCCAGCAGCCATGGACAGGGGGAGGGCTACACCTTC	CASSHGQGEGYTF
TRBV11-3	.	.	TRBJ2-7	TGTGCCAGCAGCGCAGGGGTCTACGAGCAGTACTTC	CASSAGVYEQYF
TRBV5-1	TRBD1	.	TRBJ2-1	TGCGCCAGCAGCTTGGAAACCGGGACAGCCTACAATGAGCAGTTCTTC	CASSLETGTAYNEQFF